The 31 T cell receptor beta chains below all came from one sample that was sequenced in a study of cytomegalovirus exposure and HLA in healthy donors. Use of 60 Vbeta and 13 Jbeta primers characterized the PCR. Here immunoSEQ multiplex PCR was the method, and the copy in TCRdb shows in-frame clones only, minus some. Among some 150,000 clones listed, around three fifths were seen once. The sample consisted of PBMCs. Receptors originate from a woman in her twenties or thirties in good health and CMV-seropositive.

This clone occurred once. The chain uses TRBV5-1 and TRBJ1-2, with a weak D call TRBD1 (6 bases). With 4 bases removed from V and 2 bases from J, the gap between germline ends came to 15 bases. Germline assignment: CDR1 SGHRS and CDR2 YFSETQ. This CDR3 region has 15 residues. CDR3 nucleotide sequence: TGCGCCAGCAGCCCCAGGGGTTACGGGAACTATGGCTACACCTTC. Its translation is CASSPRGYGNYGYTF.

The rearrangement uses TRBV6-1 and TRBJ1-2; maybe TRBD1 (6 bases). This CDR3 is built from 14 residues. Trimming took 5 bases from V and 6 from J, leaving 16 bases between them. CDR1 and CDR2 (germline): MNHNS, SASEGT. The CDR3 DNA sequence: TGTGCCAGCAGTCCAGTGGGGGCCTCCCATGGCTACACCTTC. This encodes CASSPVGASHGYTF.

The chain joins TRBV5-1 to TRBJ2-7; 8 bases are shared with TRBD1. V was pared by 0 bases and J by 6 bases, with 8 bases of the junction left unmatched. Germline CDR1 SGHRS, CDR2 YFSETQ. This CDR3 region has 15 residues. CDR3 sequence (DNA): TGCGCCAGCAGCTTGGGTGGGACAGGAACTCGCGAGCAGTACTTC. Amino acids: CASSLGGTGTREQYF.

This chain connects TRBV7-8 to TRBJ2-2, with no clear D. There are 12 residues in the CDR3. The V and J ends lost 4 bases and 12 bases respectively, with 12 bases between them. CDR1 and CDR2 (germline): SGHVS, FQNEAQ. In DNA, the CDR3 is TGTGCCAGCAGCTCCCACCCCGAGAAGCTGTTTTTT. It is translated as CASSSHPEKLFF.

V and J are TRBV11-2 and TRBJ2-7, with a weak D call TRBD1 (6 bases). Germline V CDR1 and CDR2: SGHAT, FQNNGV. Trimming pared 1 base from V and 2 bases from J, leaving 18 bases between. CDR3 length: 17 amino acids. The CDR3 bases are TGTGCCAGCAGCTTAGGGATTACAGGGCATCGCCCCTACGAGCAGTACTTC. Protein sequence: CASSLGITGHRPYEQYF. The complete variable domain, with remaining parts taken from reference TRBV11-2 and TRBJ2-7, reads EAGVAQSPRYKIIEKRQSVAFWCNPISGHATLYWYQQILGQGPKLLIQFQNNGVVDDSQLPKDRFSAERLKGVDSTLKIQPAKLEDSAVYLCASSLGITGHRPYEQYFGPGTRLTVT.

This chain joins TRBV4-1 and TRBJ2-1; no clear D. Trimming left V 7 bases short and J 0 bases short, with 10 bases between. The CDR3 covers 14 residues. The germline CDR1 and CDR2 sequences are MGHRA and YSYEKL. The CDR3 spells CASKEQSSYNEQFF. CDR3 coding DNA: TGCGCCAGCAAAGAACAGAGCTCCTACAATGAGCAGTTCTTC.

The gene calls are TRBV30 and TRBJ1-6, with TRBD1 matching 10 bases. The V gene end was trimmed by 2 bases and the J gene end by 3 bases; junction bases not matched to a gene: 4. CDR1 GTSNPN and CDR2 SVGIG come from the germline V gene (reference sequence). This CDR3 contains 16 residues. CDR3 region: CAWSPTGGFYNSPLHF. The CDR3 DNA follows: TGTGCCTGGAGTCCGACAGGGGGCTTCTATAATTCACCCCTCCACTTT. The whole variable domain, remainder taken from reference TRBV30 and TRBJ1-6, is SQTIHQWPATLVQPVGSPLSLECTVEGTSNPNLYWYRQAAGRGLQLLFYSVGIGQISSEVPQNLSASRPQDRQFILSSKKLLLSDSGFYLCAWSPTGGFYNSPLHFGNGTRLTVT.

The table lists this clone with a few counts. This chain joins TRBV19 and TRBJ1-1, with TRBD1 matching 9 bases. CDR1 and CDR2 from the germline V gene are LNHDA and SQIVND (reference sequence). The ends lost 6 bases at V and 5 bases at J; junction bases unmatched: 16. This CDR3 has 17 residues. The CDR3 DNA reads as TGTGCCAGTAGGACTGGGGCAACAGGGGGCGTATTTACTGAAGCTTTCTTT. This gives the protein CASRTGATGGVFTEAFF.

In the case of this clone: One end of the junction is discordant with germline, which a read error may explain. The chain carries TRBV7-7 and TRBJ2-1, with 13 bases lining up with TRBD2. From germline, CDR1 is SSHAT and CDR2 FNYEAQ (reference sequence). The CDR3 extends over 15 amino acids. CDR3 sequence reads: CASSLVGTSGDEQFF. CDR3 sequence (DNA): TGTGCTAGCAGCTTAGTGGGGACTAGCGGGGATGAGCAGTTCTTC.

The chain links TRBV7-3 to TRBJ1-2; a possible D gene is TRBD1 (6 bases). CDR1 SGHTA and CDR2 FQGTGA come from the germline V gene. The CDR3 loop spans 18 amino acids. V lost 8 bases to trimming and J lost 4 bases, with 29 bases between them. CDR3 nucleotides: TGTGCCAGCGCAAAGAGGGGGGGGCTCGAGTCAACCCTCTATGGCTACACCTTC. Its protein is CASAKRGGLESTLYGYTF.

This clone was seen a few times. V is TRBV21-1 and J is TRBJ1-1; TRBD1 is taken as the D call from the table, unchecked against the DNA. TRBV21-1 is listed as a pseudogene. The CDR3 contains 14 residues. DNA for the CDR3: TGTGCCAGCCCTAAGGGCAGGGTAGAGACTGAAGCTTTCTTT. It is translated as CASPKGRVETEAFF.

CDR3 sequence reads: CASTWDRRYSNTGELFF. The CDR3 DNA sequence: TGTGCCAGCACCTGGGACAGGCGCTATTCGAACACCGGGGAGCTGTTTTTT. The gene calls are TRBV13 and TRBJ2-2; 8 bases line up with TRBD1. Trimming removed 7 bases from V and 0 bases from J; junction bases left unmatched: 10. CDR3 length equals 17 residues. CDR1 and CDR2 (germline): PRHDT, FYEKMQ (reference sequence).

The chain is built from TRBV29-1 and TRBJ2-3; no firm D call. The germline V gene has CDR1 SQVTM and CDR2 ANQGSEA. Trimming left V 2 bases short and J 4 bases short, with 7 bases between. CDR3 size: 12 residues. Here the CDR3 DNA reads TGCAGCGTTGAAACTCCTTCAGATACGCAGTATTTT. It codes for CSVETPSDTQYF.

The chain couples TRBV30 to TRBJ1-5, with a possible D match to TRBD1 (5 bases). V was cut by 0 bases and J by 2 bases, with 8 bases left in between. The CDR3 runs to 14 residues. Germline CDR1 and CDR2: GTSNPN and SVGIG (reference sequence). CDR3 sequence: CAWSVEGGNQPQHF. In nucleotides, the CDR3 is TGTGCCTGGAGTGTAGAAGGGGGCAATCAGCCCCAGCATTTT. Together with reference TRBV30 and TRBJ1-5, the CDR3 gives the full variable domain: SQTIHQWPATLVQPVGSPLSLECTVEGTSNPNLYWYRQAAGRGLQLLFYSVGIGQISSEVPQNLSASRPQDRQFILSSKKLLLSDSGFYLCAWSVEGGNQPQHFGDGTRLSIL.

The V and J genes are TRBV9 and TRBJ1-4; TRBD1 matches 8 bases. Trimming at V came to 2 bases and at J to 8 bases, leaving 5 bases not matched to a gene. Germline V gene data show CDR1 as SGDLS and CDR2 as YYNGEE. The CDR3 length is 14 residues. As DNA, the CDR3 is TGTGCCAGCAGCGTCGACAGGGGCCGAGAAAAACTGTTTTTT. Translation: CASSVDRGREKLFF.

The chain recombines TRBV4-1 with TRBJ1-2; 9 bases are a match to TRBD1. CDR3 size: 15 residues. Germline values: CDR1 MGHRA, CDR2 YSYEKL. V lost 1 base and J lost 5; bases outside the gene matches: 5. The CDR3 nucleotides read TGCGCCAGCAGCCAAGCCCGGACAGGGGTTTATGGCTACACCTTC. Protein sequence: CASSQARTGVYGYTF.

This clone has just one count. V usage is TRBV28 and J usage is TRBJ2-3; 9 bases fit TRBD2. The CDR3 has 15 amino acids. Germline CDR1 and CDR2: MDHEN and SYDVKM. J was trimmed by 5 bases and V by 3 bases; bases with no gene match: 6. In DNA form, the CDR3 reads TGTGCCAGCAGTTTTAGCGGGGGCCGGAGAGATACGCAGTATTTT. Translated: CASSFSGGRRDTQYF. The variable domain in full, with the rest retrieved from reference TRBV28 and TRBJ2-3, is DVKVTQSSRYLVKRTGEKVFLECVQDMDHENMFWYRQDPGLGLRLIYFSYDVKMKEKGDIPEGYSVSREKKERFSLILESASTNQTSMYLCASSFSGGRRDTQYFGPGTRLTVL.

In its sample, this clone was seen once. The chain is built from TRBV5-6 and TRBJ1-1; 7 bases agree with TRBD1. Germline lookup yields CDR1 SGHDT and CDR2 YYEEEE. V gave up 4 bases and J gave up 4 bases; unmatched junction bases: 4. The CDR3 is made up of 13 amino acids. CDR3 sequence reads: CASSPTGATEAFF. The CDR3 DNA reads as TGTGCCAGCAGCCCAACAGGGGCCACTGAAGCTTTCTTT.

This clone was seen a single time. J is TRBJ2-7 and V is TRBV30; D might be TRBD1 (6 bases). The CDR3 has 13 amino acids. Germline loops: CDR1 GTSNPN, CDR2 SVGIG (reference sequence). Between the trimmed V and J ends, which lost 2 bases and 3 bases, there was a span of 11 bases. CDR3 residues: CAWSYQGLYEQYF. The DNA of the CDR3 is TGTGCCTGGAGTTACCAGGGGCTCTACGAGCAGTACTTC.

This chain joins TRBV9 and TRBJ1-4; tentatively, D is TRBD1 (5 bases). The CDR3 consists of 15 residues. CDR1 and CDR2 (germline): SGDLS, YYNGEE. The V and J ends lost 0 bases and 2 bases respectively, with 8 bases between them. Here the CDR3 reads CASSVGGGTNEKLFF. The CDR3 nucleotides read TGTGCCAGCAGCGTAGGCGGGGGGACTAATGAAAAACTGTTTTTT. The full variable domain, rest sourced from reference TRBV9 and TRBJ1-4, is DSGVTQTPKHLITATGQRVTLRCSPRSGDLSVYWYQQSLDQGLQFLIQYYNGEERAKGNILERFSAQQFPDLHSELNLSSLELGDSALYFCASSVGGGTNEKLFFGSGTQLSVL.

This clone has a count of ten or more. CDR3 sequence (DNA): TGTGCCAGCACCTTTGCCCCAGGGGGGCAAGAGACCCAGTACTTC. Residues: CASTFAPGGQETQYF. The chain employs TRBV5-6 and TRBJ2-5; D possibly corresponds to TRBD1 (7 bases). There are 15 residues in the CDR3. Germline CDR1 SGHDT, CDR2 YYEEEE. V was cut by 6 bases and J by 2 bases, with 17 bases left in between.

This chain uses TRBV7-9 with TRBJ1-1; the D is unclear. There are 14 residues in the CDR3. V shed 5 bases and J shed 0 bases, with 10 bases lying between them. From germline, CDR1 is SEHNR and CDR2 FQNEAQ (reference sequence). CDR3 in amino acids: CASSPLTLNTEAFF. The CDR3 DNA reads TGTGCCAGCAGCCCACTAACTCTGAACACTGAAGCTTTCTTT.

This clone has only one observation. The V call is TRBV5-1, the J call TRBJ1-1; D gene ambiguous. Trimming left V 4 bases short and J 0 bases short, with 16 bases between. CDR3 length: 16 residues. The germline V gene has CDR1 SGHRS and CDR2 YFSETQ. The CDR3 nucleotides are TGCGCCAGCAGCCGCGATGGAGTCGGGATGAACACTGAAGCTTTCTTT. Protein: CASSRDGVGMNTEAFF.

As DNA, the CDR3 is TGTGCCAGCCGCCGGGGGGTCATGGAAAATCAGCCCCAGCATTTT. It is translated as CASRRGVMENQPQHF. V gene TRBV6-1 combines with J gene TRBJ1-5; TRBD1 might be the D (5 bases). Germline V CDR1 and CDR2: MNHNS, SASEGT. This CDR3 is built from 15 residues. V shed 8 bases and J shed 4 bases, with 18 bases lying between them.

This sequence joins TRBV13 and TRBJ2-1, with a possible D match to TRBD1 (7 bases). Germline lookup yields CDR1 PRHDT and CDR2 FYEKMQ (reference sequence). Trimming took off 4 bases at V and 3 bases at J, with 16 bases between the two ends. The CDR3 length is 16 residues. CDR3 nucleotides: TGTGCCAGCAGCTCTCATCAGGGGGGCGTCTACAATGAGCAGTTCTTC. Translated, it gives CASSSHQGGVYNEQFF.

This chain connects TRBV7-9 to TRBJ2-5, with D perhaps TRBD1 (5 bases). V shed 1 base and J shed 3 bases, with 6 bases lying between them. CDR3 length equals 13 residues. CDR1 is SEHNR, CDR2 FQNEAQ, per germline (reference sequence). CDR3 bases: TGTGCCAGCAGCTTAGGGGGCAAAGAGACCCAGTACTTC. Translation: CASSLGGKETQYF.

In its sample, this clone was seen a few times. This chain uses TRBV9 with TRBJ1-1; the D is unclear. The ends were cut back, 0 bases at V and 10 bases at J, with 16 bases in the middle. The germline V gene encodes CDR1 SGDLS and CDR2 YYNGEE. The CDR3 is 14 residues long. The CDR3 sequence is CASSVVGGSDGAFF. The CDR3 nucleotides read TGTGCCAGCAGCGTAGTTGGAGGGAGCGACGGAGCTTTCTTT.

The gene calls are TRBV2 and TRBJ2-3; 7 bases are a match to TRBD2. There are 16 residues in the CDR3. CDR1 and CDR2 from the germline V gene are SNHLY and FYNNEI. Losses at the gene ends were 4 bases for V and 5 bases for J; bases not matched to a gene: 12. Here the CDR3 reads CASSGRSRELGDTQYF. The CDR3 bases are TGTGCCAGCAGTGGACGGTCGCGGGAGCTCGGAGATACGCAGTATTTT.

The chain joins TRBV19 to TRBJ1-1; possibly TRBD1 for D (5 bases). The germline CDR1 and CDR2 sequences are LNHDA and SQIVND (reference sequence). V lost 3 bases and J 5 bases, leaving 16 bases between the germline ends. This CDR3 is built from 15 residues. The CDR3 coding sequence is TGTGCCAGTAGTATCGGCAGGGAATTGGGGACTGAAGCTTTCTTT. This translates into CASSIGRELGTEAFF.

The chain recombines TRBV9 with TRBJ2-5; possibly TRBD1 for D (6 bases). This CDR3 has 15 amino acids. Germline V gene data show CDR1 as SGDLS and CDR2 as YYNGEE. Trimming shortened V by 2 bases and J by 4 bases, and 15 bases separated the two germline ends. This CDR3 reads CASSVQQGWGETQYF. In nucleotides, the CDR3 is TGTGCCAGCAGCGTTCAGCAGGGGTGGGGAGAGACCCAGTACTTC.

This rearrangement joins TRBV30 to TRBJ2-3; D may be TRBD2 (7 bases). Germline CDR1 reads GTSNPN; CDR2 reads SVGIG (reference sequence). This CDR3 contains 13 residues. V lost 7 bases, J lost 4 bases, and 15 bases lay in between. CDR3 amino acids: CASEGGAPDTQYF. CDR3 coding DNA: TGTGCCTCCGAGGGGGGGGCCCCAGATACGCAGTATTTT.